Below are 3 T cell receptor beta chains sequenced from a single sample in a study of CD8+ T cells in alopecia areata. The treatment: oral pan-JAK inhibitor, 5-10 mg twice daily. RNA extraction and reverse transcription yielded cDNA as sequencing template. Sequencing used immunoSEQ multiplex PCR; TCRdb keeps in-frame clones, though not all of them. In the table there are around 200,000 clones, 64% of which are singletons. The material was CD4+ T cells sorted from blood, obtained at week 4, from a patient treated with tofacitinib. Receptor source: a human donor with alopecia areata.

The chain joins TRBV12-5 to TRBJ1-1; weak D call: TRBD1 (5 bases). The CDR3 contains 16 residues. Trimming removed 2 bases from V and 1 base from J, with 14 bases in between. In germline, CDR1 is LGHNT, CDR2 FRNRAP. DNA for the CDR3: TGTGCTAGTGGTTTGTACCACACAGGCACGAACACTGAAGCTTTCTTT. Its translation: CASGLYHTGTNTEAFF.

The chain combines TRBV29-1 with TRBJ2-1; 11 bases map to TRBD2. V trimming: 7 bases; J trimming: 1 base; junction bases outside the gene matches: 12. CDR1 and CDR2 (germline): SQVTM, ANQGSEA. This CDR3 comprises 17 residues. The chain's CDR3 is CSAIGWGLAASYNEQFF. The CDR3, as DNA: TGCAGCGCAATTGGTTGGGGACTAGCGGCGTCCTACAATGAGCAGTTCTTC.

The J gene is TRBJ1-2, the V gene TRBV29-1; possibly TRBD1 for D (5 bases). The germline CDR1 and CDR2 sequences are SQVTM and ANQGSEA. This CDR3 region has 11 residues. V lost 7 bases and J 4 bases, leaving 10 bases between the germline ends. The CDR3 loop reads CSGEQAYGYTF. The CDR3 region has the DNA TGCAGCGGAGAACAGGCCTATGGCTACACCTTC. Looking up the rest from reference TRBV29-1 and TRBJ1-2 gives the full variable domain: SAVISQKPSRDICQRGTSLTIQCQVDSQVTMMFWYRQQPGQSLTLIATANQGSEATYESGFVIDKFPISRPNLTFSTLTVSNMSPEDSSIYLCSGEQAYGYTFGSGTRLTVV.